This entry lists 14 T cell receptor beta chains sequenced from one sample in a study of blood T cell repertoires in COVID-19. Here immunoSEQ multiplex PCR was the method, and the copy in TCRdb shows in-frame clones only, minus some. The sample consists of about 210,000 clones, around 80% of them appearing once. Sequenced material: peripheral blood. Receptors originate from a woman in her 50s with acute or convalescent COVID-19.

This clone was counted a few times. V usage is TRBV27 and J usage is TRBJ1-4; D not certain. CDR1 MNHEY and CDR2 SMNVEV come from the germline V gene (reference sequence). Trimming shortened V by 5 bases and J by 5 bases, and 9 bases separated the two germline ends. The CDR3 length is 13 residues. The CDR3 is CASSVRQNEKLFF. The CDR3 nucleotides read TGTGCCAGCAGTGTGCGTCAAAATGAAAAACTGTTTTTT. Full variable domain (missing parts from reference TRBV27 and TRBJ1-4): EAQVTQNPRYLITVTGKKLTVTCSQNMNHEYMSWYRQDPGLGLRQIYYSMNVEVTDKGDVPEGYKVSRKEKRNFPLILESPSPNQTSLYFCASSVRQNEKLFFGSGTQLSVL.

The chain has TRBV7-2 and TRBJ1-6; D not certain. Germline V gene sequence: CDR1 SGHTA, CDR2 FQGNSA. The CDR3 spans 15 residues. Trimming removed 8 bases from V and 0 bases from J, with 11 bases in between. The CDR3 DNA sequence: TGTGCCAGCCGCCAAGGGAGCTCCTATAATTCACCCCTCCACTTT. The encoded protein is CASRQGSSYNSPLHF.

The CDR3 coding sequence is TGTGCCAGCAGTACTAGCGGGAACTACGAGCAGTACTTC. This gives the protein CASSTSGNYEQYF. The chain uses TRBV12-3 or TRBV12-4 and TRBJ2-7, with TRBD2 matching 10 bases. The CDR3 has 13 residues. V shed 5 bases and J 3 bases; nucleotides not matched to a gene: 1.

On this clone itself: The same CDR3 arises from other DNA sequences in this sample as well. As DNA, the CDR3 is TGTGCCAGCAGTTTTCAGGGTAGCAATCAGCCCCAGCATTTT. Translating gives CASSFQGSNQPQHF. The chain couples TRBV27 to TRBJ1-5, with D maybe TRBD1 (5 bases). This CDR3 has 14 amino acids. The V end was cut by 3 bases, the J end by 0 bases, with 6 bases between. CDR1 and CDR2 from the germline V gene are MNHEY and SMNVEV (reference sequence).

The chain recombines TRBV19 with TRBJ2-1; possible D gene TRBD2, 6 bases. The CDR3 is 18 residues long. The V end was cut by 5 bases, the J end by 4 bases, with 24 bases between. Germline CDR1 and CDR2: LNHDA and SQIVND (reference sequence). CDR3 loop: CASSPPGLLSTGYNEQFF. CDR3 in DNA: TGTGCCAGTAGTCCCCCGGGACTTCTATCCACGGGTTACAATGAGCAGTTCTTC.

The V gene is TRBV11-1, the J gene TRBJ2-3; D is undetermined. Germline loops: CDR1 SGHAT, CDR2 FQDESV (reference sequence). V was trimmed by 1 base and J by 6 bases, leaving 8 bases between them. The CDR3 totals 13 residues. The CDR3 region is CASSLVLLDTQYF. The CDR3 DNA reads TGTGCCAGCAGCTTAGTTCTACTGGATACGCAGTATTTT. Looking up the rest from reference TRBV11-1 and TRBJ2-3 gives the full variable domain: EAEVAQSPRYKITEKSQAVAFWCDPISGHATLYWYRQILGQGPELLVQFQDESVVDDSQLPKDRFSAERLKGVDSTLKIQPAELGDSAMYLCASSLVLLDTQYFGPGTRLTVL.

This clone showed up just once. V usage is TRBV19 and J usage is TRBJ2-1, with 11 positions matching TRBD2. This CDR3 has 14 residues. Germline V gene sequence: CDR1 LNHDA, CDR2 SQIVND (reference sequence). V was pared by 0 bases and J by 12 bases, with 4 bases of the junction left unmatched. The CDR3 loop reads CASSIDSGRAMQFF. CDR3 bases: TGTGCCAGTAGTATAGATAGCGGGAGGGCCATGCAGTTCTTC.

DNA of the CDR3: TGTGCCACCAGTGATTTGCGTAAGGGGGCGAGGGAAGAGACCCAGTACTTC. It encodes CATSDLRKGAREETQYF. This sequence joins TRBV24-1 and TRBJ2-5; 7 nucleotides line up with TRBD1. CDR3 length: 17 residues. Germline values: CDR1 KGHDR, CDR2 SFDVKD. Germline trimming cut 0 bases from V and 3 bases from J; bases unmatched to any gene: 9.

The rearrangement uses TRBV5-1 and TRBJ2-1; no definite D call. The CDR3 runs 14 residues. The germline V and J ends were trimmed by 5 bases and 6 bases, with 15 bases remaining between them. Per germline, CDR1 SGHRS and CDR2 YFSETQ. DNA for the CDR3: TGCGCCAGCAGACTGACACAGTATTCCAATGAGCAGTTCTTC. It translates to CASRLTQYSNEQFF.

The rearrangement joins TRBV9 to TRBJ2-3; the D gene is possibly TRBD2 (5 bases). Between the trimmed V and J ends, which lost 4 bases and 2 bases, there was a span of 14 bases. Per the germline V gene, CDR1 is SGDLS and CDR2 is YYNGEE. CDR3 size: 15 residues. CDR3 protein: CASSPRGLNTDTQYF. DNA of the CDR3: TGTGCCAGCAGCCCCCGCGGACTGAACACAGATACGCAGTATTTT.

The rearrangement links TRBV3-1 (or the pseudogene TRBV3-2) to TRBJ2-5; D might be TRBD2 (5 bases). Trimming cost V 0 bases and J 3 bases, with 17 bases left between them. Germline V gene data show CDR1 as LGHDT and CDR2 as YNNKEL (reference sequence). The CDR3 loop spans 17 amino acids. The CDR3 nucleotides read TGTGCCAGCAGCCAAGATCTAGCCTCGGCGGTGGAAGAGACCCAGTACTTC. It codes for CASSQDLASAVEETQYF.

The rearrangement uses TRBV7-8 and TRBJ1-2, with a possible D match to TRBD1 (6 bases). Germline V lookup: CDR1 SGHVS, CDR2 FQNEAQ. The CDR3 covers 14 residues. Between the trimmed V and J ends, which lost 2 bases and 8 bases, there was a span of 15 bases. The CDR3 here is CASSLFPGAAGYTF. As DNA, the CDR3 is TGTGCCAGCAGCTTATTTCCAGGGGCGGCAGGCTACACCTTC.

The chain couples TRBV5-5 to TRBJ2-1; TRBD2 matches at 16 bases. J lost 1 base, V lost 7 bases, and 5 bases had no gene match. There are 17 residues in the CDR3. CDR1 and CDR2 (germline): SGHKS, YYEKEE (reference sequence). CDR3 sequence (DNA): TGTGCCAGCGCGGGACTAGCGGGAGGGCCATCCTACAATGAGCAGTTCTTC. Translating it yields CASAGLAGGPSYNEQFF.

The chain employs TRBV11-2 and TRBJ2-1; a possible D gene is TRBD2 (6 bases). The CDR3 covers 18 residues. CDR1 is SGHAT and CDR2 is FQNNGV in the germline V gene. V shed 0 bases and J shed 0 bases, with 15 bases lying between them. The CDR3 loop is CASSLDVAGYSSYNEQFF. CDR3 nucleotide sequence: TGTGCCAGCAGCTTAGATGTTGCGGGGTACAGCTCCTACAATGAGCAGTTCTTC.